Below are 8 T cell receptor beta chains sequenced from a single sample in a study of identical twins. TCRdb re-called the 5' RACE reads with MiXCR, one entry per CDR3 protein. The sample records about 530,000 distinct CDR3 sequences, approximately 16% being singletons. A further study also used this sample, focusing on yellow fever vaccine responses in identical twins.

The sample comprised CD4+ T cells sorted from blood. The receptors here all came from a woman between 18 and 29 years old in good health.

The sample holds a few counts of this clonotype. V and J are TRBV2 and TRBJ1-2; the match to TRBD1 covers 9 bases. V shed 6 bases and J 4 bases; nucleotides not matched to a gene: 3. From germline, CDR1 is SNHLY and CDR2 FYNNEI. The CDR3 is made up of 13 amino acids. In nucleotides, the CDR3 is TGTGCCAGCAGGGGACAGGGCCCCTATGGCTACACCTTC. Protein: CASRGQGPYGYTF.

The chain employs TRBV6-1 and TRBJ2-2, with TRBD2 matching 7 bases. The CDR3 covers 15 residues. The V gene end was trimmed by 7 bases and the J gene end by 7 bases; junction bases not matched to a gene: 12. Germline loops: CDR1 MNHNS, CDR2 SASEGT. CDR3 in amino acids: CASKTGGRGVGELFF. For the CDR3, the DNA is TGTGCCAGCAAAACGGGGGGACGGGGGGTCGGGGAGCTGTTTTTT.

The rearrangement uses TRBV20-1 and TRBJ1-1, with no clear D. V lost 0 bases to trimming and J lost 7 bases, with 15 bases between them. The germline gives CDR1 DFQATT, CDR2 SNEGSKA (reference sequence). The CDR3 runs to 14 residues. CDR3 nucleotides: TGCAGTGCTAGAGATGGAAGCATCGGAGTTGAAGCTTTCTTT. Translating gives CSARDGSIGVEAFF.

The rearrangement links TRBV6-2 or TRBV6-3 to TRBJ2-3; 7 bases align to TRBD2. This CDR3 region has 15 residues. Per the germline V gene, CDR1 is MNHEY and CDR2 is SVGEGT. Trimming removed 6 bases from V and 0 bases from J; junction bases left unmatched: 6. The CDR3 region has the DNA TGTGCCAGCAGCCGAGGACTAGGGAGCACAGATACGCAGTATTTT. Translating gives CASSRGLGSTDTQYF.

There are many counts of this clonotype. The chain couples TRBV10-3 to TRBJ2-2; 8 bases align to TRBD1. Germline CDR1 and CDR2: ENHRY and SYGVKD. The V gene end was trimmed by 3 bases and the J gene end by 1 base; junction bases not matched to a gene: 4. CDR3 size: 16 residues. CDR3 loop: CAISESGTGNTGELFF. The CDR3 DNA is TGTGCCATCAGTGAATCCGGGACAGGGAACACCGGGGAGCTGTTTTTT.

The V and J genes are TRBV5-1 and TRBJ2-3; TRBD2 matches 14 bases. V lost 7 bases, J lost 3 bases, and 10 bases stayed unmatched. The CDR3 consists of 17 residues. Germline V gene sequence: CDR1 SGHRS, CDR2 YFSETQ. CDR3 in DNA: TGCGCCAGCCAACGACCGGGACTAGCGGGAGTTACAGATACGCAGTATTTT. Amino acids: CASQRPGLAGVTDTQYF.

This clonotype was seen a few times. The gene calls are TRBV15 and TRBJ2-3; the match to TRBD2 covers 9 bases. With V trimmed by 0 bases and J by 6 bases, 7 bases remained unmatched. This CDR3 has 16 amino acids. From germline, CDR1 is LNHNV and CDR2 YYDKDF (reference sequence). Here the CDR3 reads CATSRDPRGGSDTQYF. In DNA, the CDR3 is TGTGCCACCAGCAGAGATCCGCGGGGGGGCTCCGATACGCAGTATTTT.

This clonotype was seen a handful of times. The chain links TRBV20-1 to TRBJ1-1, with 7 bases fitting TRBD1. From germline, CDR1 is DFQATT and CDR2 SNEGSKA (reference sequence). Germline trimming cut 5 bases from V and 1 base from J; bases unmatched to any gene: 7. CDR3 length: 14 amino acids. The CDR3 sequence is CSAARTGRNTEAFF. The DNA for the CDR3 is TGCAGTGCTGCCAGGACAGGTCGGAACACTGAAGCTTTCTTT.